The source of this T cell receptor beta chain is a study of blood T cell repertoires in COVID-19 (dated by TCRdb to 2020 to 2022). About the study as a whole: Collaborator samples came from the United States, Italy and Spain and covered acute and convalescent phases of COVID-19. The repertoires were released in a freely available public database intended as a resource for research on the immune response to SARS-CoV-2. Nearly every sample came with metadata listing a de-identified subject ID, COVID-19 status, age in years and sex. Deeply sampled blood TCRbeta repertoires from subjects exposed to, actively infected with, or recovered from COVID-19 were included in the dataset. Where available, HLA class I and class II types were obtained from metadata supplied by the sample provider rather than from assay-based typing. Samples were obtained from the ongoing ImmuneRACE study (first 160 participants) and from over a thousand subjects provided by 6 global collaborators. The material from the prospective study consisted of cDNA or gDNA derived from T cells, B-cell-depleted T cells, or PBMCs. General conclusions and limits of the study: How much clinical and demographic metadata was included differed by source and by participant, and the metadata was provided uncurated.

TCRbeta CDR3 regions were amplified from genomic DNA using the immunoSEQ Assay, a bias-controlled multiplex PCR. On the study's bioinformatics: The number of nucleated cells in each sample was estimated from the amplification of reference gene primers within the assay. To quantify the absolute abundance of each unique TCRbeta CDR3 rearrangement, sequence reads were collapsed and filtered. For each sample, productive Simpson clonality was calculated as the square root of Simpson's diversity index across productive rearrangements. TCRdb mirrors the immuneACCESS table, restricted to in-frame sequences. Some clones are absent from its copies; in checked studies, under half trace to an unresolved V gene, and the reason for the others is unknown. V, J and clone size are those of that table, while D and trimming were read from the DNA. This sample gives tens of thousands of clones in total; approximately 79% of them show up just once. Clones ranked in the top ten supply around 5.8% of the sample.

Taken from cysteine to phenylalanine, the CDR3 has 17 residues. The read is trimmed to its CDR3 DNA, 51 bases read in frame from base 1. CDR1 and CDR2 are read off the germline V gene as SGHDN and FVKESK. V is clipped by 3 bases and J by 7 bases, and the sequence between their germline boundaries is 22 bases long. The collaborating institutions used their own protocols to collect whole blood in K2EDTA tubes. For TCRbeta analysis, collaborator samples were shipped as frozen whole blood, as isolated PBMCs, or as DNA extracted from either sample type. Of note for this clone: What antigen it recognizes has not been identified. No quality values exist for individual bases; no much larger clone is one base distant.

Sequencing was done on a sample of peripheral blood. Recombination linked TRBV14 to TRBJ2-1; a weak D assignment points to TRBD2 (5 bases agree). The receptor comes from a woman older than 75 with active or convalescent COVID-19. The DNA reads TGTGCCAGCAGCCATAGAGTTTTGTCGGGGAGTGGGAATGAGCAGTTCTTC. Protein translation: CASSHRVLSGSGNEQFF.